Sequencing of this T cell receptor beta chain was carried out in a study of shared clonotypes between healthy human individuals. On the study more broadly: CD4 naive cells filled three plates per donor, CD4 memory three, CD8 naive two and CD8 memory one.

Generated by immunoSEQ multiplex PCR, the TCRdb table keeps only in-frame clones and is missing some. This table holds fewer than 800,000 clones, about 90% found once. About this clone: The antigen is unknown.

Germline V gene data show CDR1 as MGHDK and CDR2 as SYGVNS. CDR3 length: 14 residues. V lost 5 bases and J 4 bases, leaving 12 bases between the germline ends. Regarding the study as a whole: Non-shared clonotypes displayed generation probabilities falling below those of clonotypes present in all four donors.

Naive CD8 populations comprised CD45RO-negative cells positively selected for CCR7, excluding terminally differentiated effector memory CD45RA+ cells. The V gene is TRBV25-1, the J gene TRBJ2-1; TRBD1 might be the D (5 bases). The source of this sequence is a man aged 25 to 40 in good health. Source material: naive CD8+ T cells sorted from blood. The CDR3 region has the DNA TGTGCCAGCAGTCAAGGGGATGGGTACAATGAGCAGTTCTTC. Translated: CASSQGDGYNEQFF.